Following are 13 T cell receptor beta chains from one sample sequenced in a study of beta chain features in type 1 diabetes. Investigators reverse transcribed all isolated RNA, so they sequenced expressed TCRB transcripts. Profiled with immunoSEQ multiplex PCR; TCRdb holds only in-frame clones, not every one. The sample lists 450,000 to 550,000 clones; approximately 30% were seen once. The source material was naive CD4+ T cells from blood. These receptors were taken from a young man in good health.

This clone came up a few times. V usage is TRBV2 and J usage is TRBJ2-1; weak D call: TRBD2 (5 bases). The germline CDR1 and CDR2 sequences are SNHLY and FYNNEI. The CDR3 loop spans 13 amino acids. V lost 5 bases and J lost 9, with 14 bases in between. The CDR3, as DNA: TGTGCCAGCAGTTTGGCCGCGGGCAGTGAGCAGTTCTTC. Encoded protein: CASSLAAGSEQFF.

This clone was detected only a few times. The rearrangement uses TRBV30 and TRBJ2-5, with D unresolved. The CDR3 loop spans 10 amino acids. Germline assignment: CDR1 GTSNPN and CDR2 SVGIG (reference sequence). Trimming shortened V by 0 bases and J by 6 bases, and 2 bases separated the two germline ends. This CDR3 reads CAWSVQTQYF. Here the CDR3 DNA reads TGTGCCTGGAGTGTGCAGACCCAGTACTTC.

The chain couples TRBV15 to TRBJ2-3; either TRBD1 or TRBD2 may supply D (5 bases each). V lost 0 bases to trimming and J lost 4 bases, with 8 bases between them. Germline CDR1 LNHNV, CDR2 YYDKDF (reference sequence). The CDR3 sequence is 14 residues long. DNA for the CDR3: TGTGCCACCAGCAGAGATCGGGACCCAGATACGCAGTATTTT. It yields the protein CATSRDRDPDTQYF.

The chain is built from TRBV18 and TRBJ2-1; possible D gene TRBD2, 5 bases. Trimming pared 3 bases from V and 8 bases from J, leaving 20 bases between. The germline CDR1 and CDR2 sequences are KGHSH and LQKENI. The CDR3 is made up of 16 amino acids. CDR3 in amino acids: CASSPPRADVEYEQFF. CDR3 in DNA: TGTGCCAGCTCACCTCCCCGAGCGGACGTTGAGTATGAGCAGTTCTTC.

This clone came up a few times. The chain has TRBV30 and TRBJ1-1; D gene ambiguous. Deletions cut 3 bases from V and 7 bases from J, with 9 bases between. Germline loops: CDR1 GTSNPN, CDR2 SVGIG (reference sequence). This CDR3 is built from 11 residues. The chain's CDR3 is CAWSTGGEAFF. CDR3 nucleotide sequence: TGTGCCTGGAGCACCGGTGGTGAAGCTTTCTTT.

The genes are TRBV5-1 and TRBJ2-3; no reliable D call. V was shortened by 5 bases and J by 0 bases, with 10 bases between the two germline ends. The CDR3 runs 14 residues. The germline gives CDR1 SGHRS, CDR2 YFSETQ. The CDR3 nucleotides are TGCGCCAGCAGTCCAGATCCTAGCACAGATACGCAGTATTTT. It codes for CASSPDPSTDTQYF.

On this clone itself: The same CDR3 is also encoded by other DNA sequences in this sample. The CDR3 coding sequence is TGCAGCGTTGTAGGTTGGAACACTGAAGCTTTCTTT. It encodes CSVVGWNTEAFF. The chain employs TRBV29-1 and TRBJ1-1; D gene ambiguous. The CDR3 runs 12 residues. Germline CDR1 is SQVTM and CDR2 is ANQGSEA. The ends were cut back, 4 bases at V and 1 base at J, with 7 bases in the middle.

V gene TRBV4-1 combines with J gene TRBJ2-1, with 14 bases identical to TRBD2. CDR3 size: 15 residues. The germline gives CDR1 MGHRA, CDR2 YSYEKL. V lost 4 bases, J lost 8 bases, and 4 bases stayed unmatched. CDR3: CASSRGTSGSYEQFF. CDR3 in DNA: TGCGCCAGCAGCCGGGGGACTAGCGGGAGTTATGAGCAGTTCTTC.

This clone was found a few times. CDR3 coding DNA: TGTGCCTGGGGGGACAAGTACGGTGAGCAGTTCTTC. Its translation: CAWGDKYGEQFF. The chain links TRBV30 to TRBJ2-1; possible D gene TRBD1, 6 bases. The CDR3 is 12 amino acids. V shed 5 bases and J shed 9 bases, with 14 bases lying between them. Germline V gene sequence: CDR1 GTSNPN, CDR2 SVGIG (reference sequence).

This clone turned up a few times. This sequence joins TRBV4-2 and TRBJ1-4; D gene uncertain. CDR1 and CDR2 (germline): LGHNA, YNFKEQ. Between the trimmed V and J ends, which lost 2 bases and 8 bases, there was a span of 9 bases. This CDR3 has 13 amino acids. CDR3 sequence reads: CASSQHTWEKLFF. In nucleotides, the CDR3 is TGTGCCAGCAGCCAACACACCTGGGAAAAACTGTTTTTT.

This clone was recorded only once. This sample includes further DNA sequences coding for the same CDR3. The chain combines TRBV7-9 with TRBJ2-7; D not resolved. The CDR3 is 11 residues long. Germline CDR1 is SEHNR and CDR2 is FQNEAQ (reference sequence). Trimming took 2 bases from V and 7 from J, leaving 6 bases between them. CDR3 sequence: CASSLQSEQYF. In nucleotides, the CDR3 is TGTGCCAGCAGCTTACAATCAGAGCAGTACTTC.

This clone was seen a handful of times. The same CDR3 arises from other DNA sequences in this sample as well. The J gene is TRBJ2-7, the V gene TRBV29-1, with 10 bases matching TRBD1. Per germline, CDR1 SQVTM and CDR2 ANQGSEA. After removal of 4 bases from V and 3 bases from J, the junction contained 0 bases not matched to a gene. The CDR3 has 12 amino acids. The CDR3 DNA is TGCAGCGTTGGGGACAGGGGCTACGAGCAGTACTTC. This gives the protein CSVGDRGYEQYF.

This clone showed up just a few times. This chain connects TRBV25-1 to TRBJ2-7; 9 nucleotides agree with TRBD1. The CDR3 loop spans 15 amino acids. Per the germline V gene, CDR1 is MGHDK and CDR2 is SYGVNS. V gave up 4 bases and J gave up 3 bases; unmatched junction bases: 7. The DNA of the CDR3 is TGTGCCAGCAGTGCCCAACAGGGGGCCTACTACGAGCAGTACTTC. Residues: CASSAQQGAYYEQYF.